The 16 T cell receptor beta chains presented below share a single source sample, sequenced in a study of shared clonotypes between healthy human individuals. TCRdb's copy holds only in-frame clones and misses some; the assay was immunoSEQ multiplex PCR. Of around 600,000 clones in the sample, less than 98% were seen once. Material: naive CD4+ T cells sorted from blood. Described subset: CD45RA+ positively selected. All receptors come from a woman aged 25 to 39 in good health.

CDR3 protein: CASSLSGTSGRDEQFF. The CDR3, as DNA: TGTGCCAGCAGCTTATCCGGGACTAGCGGGAGAGATGAGCAGTTCTTC. V and J are TRBV7-3 and TRBJ2-1; 14 nucleotides align to TRBD2. With V trimmed by 2 bases and J by 8 bases, 5 bases remained unmatched. The CDR3 totals 16 residues. Germline V gene lookup returns CDR1 SGHTA and CDR2 FQGTGA. The full variable domain, with the rest looked up from reference TRBV7-3 and TRBJ2-1, is GAGVSQTPSNKVTEKGKYVELRCDPISGHTALYWYRQSLGQGPEFLIYFQGTGAADDSGLPNDRFFAVRPEGSVSTLKIQRTERGDSAVYLCASSLSGTSGRDEQFFGPGTRLTVL.

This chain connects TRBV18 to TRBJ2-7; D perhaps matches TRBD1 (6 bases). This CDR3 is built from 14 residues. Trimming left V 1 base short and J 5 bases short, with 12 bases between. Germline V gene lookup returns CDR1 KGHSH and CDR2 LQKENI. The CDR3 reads CASSPRQGMNEQYF. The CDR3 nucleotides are TGTGCCAGCTCACCACGTCAGGGGATGAACGAGCAGTACTTC.

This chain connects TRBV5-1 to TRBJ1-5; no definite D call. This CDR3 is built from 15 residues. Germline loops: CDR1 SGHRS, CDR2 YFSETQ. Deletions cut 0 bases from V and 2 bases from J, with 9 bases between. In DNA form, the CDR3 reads TGCGCCAGCAGCTTGGAGGGCCGGCGCAATCAGCCCCAGCATTTT. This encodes CASSLEGRRNQPQHF.

The CDR3 protein is CATSRDKQPQHF. The CDR3 nucleotides are TGTGCCACCAGCAGAGATAAGCAGCCCCAGCATTTT. The rearrangement uses TRBV15 and TRBJ1-5, with D hard to call. In germline, CDR1 is LNHNV, CDR2 YYDKDF (reference sequence). The CDR3 totals 12 residues. Trimming removed 0 bases from V and 7 bases from J, with 4 bases in between.

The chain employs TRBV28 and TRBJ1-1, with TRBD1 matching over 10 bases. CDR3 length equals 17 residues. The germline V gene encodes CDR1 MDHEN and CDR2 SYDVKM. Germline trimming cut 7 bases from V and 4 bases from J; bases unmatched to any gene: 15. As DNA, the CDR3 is TGTGCCAGCAAACCTGCGACAGGGGGCGTTATCGGCACTGAAGCTTTCTTT. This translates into CASKPATGGVIGTEAFF.

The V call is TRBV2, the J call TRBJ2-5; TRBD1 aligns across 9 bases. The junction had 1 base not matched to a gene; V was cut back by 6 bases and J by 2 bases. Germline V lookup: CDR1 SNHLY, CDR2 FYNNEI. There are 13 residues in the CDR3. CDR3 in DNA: TGTGCCAGCAGGACAGGGGGTCAAGAGACCCAGTACTTC. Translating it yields CASRTGGQETQYF.

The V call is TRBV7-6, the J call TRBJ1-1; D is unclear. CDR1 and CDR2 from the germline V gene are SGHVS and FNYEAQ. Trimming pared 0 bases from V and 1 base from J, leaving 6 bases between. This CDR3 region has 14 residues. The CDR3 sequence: CASSLASANTEAFF. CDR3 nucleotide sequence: TGTGCCAGCAGCTTAGCATCCGCGAACACTGAAGCTTTCTTT.

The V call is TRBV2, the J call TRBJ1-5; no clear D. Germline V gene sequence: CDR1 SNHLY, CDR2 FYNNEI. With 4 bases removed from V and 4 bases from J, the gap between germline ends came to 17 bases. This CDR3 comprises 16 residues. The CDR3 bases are TGTGCCAGCAGTGTGGGCATCCAGGCCAATAATCAGCCCCAGCATTTT. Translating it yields CASSVGIQANNQPQHF. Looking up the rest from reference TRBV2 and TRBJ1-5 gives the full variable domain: EPEVTQTPSHQVTQMGQEVILRCVPISNHLYFYWYRQILGQKVEFLVSFYNNEISEKSEIFDDQFSVERPDGSNFTLKIRSTKLEDSAMYFCASSVGIQANNQPQHFGDGTRLSIL.

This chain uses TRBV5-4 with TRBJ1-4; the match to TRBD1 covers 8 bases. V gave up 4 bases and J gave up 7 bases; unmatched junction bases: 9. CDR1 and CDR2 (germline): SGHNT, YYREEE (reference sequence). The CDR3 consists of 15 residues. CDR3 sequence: CASSNDRGGGEKLFF. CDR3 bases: TGTGCCAGCAGCAACGACAGGGGAGGGGGTGAAAAACTGTTTTTT.

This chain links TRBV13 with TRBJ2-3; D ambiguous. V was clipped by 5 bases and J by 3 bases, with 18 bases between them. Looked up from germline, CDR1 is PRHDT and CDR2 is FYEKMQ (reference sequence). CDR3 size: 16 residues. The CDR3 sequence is CASSPEAGWRTDTQYF. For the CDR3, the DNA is TGTGCCAGCAGCCCTGAGGCTGGGTGGCGAACAGATACGCAGTATTTT.

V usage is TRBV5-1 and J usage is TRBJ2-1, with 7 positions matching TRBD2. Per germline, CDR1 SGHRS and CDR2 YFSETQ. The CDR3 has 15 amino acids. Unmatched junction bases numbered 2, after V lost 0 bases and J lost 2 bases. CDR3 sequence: CASSLGGSPYNEQFF. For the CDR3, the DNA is TGCGCCAGCAGCTTGGGCGGGAGCCCCTACAATGAGCAGTTCTTC.

CDR3 region: CASSSTSGSHNEQFF. The CDR3 bases are TGTGCCAGCAGCTCGACTAGCGGGAGCCACAATGAGCAGTTCTTC. The V gene is TRBV9, the J gene TRBJ2-1; 12 bases are shared with TRBD2. This CDR3 is built from 15 residues. V trimming: 4 bases; J trimming: 5 bases; junction bases outside the gene matches: 4. Looked up from germline, CDR1 is SGDLS and CDR2 is YYNGEE.

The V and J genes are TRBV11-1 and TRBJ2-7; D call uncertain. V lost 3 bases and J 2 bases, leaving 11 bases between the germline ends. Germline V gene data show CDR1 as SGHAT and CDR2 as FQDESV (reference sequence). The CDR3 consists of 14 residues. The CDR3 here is CASSFRATTYEQYF. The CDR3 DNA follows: TGTGCCAGCAGCTTTCGGGCGACGACCTACGAGCAGTACTTC.

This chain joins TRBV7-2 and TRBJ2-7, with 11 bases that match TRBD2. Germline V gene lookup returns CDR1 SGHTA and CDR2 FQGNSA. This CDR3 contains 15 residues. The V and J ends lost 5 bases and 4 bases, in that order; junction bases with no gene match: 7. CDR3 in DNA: TGTGCCAGCAGCCCTACTAGCGGGAGTGCATACGAGCAGTACTTC. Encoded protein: CASSPTSGSAYEQYF. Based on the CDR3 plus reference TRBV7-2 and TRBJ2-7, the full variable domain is GAGVSQSPSNKVTEKGKDVELRCDPISGHTALYWYRQSLGQGLEFLIYFQGNSAPDKSGLPSDRFSAERTGGSVSTLTIQRTQQEDSAVYLCASSPTSGSAYEQYFGPGTRLTVT.

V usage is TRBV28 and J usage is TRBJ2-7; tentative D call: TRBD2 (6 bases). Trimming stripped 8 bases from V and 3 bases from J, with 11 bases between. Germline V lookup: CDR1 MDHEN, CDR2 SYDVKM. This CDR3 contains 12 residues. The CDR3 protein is CASRGFLYEQYF. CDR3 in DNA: TGTGCCAGCCGGGGGTTTCTCTACGAGCAGTACTTC.

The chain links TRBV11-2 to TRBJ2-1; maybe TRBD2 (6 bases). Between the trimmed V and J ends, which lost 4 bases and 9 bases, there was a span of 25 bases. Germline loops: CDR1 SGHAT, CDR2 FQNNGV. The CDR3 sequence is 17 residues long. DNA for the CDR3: TGTGCCAGCAGCTGGGCCGGAGGGGTCCGAGGTTTGGTTGAGCAGTTCTTC. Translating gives CASSWAGGVRGLVEQFF.